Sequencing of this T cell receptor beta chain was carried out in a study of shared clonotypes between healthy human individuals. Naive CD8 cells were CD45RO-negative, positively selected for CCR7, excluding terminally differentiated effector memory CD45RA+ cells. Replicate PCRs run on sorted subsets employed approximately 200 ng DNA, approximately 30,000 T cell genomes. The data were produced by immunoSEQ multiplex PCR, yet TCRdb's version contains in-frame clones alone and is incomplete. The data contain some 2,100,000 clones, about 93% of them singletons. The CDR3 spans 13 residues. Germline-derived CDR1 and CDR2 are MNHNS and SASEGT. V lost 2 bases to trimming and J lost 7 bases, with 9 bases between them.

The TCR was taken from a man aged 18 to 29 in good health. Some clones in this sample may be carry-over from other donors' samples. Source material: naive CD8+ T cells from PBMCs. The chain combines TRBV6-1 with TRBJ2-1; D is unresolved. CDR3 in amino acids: CASSEWANNEQFF. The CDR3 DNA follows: TGTGCCAGCAGTGAATGGGCTAATAATGAGCAGTTCTTC.